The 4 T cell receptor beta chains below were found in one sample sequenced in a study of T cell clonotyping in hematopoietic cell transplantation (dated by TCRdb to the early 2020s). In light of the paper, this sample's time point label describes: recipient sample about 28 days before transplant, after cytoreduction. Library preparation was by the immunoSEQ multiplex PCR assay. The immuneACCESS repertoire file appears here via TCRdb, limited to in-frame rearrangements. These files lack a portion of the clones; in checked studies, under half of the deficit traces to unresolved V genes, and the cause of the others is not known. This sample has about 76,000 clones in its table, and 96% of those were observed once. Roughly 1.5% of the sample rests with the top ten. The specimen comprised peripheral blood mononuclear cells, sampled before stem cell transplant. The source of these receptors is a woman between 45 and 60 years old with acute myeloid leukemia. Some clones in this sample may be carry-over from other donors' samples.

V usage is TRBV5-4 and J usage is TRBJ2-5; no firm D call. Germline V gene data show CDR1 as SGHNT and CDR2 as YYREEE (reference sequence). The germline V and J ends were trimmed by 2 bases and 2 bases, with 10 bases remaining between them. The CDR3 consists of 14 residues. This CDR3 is CASSFTGVQETQYF. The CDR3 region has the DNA TGTGCCAGCAGCTTTACGGGCGTACAAGAGACCCAGTACTTC. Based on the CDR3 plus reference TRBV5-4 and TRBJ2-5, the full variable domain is ETGVTQSPTHLIKTRGQQVTLRCSSQSGHNTVSWYQQALGQGPQFIFQYYREEENGRGNFPPRFSGLQFPNYSSELNVNALELDDSALYLCASSFTGVQETQYFGPGTRLLVL.

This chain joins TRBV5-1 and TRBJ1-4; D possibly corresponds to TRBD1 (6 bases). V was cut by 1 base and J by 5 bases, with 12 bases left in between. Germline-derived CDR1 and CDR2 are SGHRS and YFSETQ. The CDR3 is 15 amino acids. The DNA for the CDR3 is TGCGCCAGCAGCTTGAGACAGGCAGAAAATGAAAAACTGTTTTTT. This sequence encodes CASSLRQAENEKLFF.

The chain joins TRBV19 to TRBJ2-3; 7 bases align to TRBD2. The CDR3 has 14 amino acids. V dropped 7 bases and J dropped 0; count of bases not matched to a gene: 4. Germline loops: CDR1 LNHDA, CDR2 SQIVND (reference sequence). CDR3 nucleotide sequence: TGTGCCAGTAATCCGGGACTAAGCACAGATACGCAGTATTTT. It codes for CASNPGLSTDTQYF.

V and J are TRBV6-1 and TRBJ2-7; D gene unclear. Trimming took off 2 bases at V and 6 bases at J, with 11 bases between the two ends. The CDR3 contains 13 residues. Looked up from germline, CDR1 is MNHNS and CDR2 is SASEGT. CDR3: CASSEKGIGEQYF. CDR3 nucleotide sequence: TGTGCCAGCAGTGAAAAGGGTATTGGCGAGCAGTACTTC.